This is a list of T cell receptor beta chains from one sample in a study of T cell responses to AZD1222 COVID-19 vaccine. The table came from immunoSEQ multiplex PCR; TCRdb's copy has only in-frame clones and leaves some out. The sample has approximately 160,000 clones; about 91% are singletons. The source material was peripheral blood, sampled on day 0 of MenACWY control vaccination. The receptors were sampled from an adult in good health. CDR3s leave out the opening cysteine and the closing phenylalanine or tryptophan.

J gene | V gene | CDR3 protein
TRBJ2-1 | TRBV4-1 | ASRQGLAGNNEQF
TRBJ2-3 | TRBV28 | ASSPSASGQGSTDTQY
TRBJ1-4 | TRBV25-1 | ASSSPGEKLF
TRBJ1-1 | TRBV18 | ASSPYRSPDTEAF
TRBJ2-3 | TRBV21-1 | ASIKFFRHPHTCTDTQY
TRBJ2-5 | TRBV18 | ASADPTGSETQY
TRBJ2-4 | TRBV7-9 | ASSLTAGGEGKNIQY
TRBJ1-5 | TRBV10-3 | ASQQSEVVGQPQH
TRBJ2-2 | TRBV24-1 | ATSDPPGGTGELF
TRBJ1-3 | TRBV3-1/TRBV3-2 | ASSPRDSGNTIY